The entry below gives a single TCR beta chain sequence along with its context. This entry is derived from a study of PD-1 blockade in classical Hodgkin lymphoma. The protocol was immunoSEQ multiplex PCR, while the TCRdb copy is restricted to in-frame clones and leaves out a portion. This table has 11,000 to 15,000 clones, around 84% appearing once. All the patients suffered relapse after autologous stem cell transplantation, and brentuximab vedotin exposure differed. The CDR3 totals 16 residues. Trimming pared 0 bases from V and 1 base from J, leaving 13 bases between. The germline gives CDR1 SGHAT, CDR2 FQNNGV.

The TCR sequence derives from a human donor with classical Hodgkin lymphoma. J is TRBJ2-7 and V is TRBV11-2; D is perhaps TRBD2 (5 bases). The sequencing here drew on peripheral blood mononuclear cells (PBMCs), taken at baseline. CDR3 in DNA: TGTGCCAGCAGCTTAGATGTCCCCGCGGGTTCCTACGAGCAGTACTTC. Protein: CASSLDVPAGSYEQYF.